The clone carrying this TCR beta chain was counted a few times. These data are taken from a study of blood T cell repertoires in COVID-19. About the study: Collection of acute and convalescent COVID-19 samples took place in the United States, Italy and Spain. T cells, B-cell-depleted T cells, or PBMCs provided the cDNA or gDNA that served as material.

In the original analysis: Researchers report that nucleated cell counts were estimated from reference gene primer amplification. Here immunoSEQ multiplex PCR was the method, and the copy in TCRdb shows in-frame clones only, minus some. For V, J and clone size, that table is used; D and trimming come from the DNA. The table includes 95,000 to 110,000 clones, about 85% detected once. This CDR3 comprises 15 residues. The germline CDR1 and CDR2 sequences are MNHNY and SVGAGI (reference sequence). The V and J ends lost 5 bases and 1 base respectively, with 14 bases between them. Sequencing used peripheral blood. The sequence derives from a man between 45 and 60 years old in a cohort sampled during active COVID-19. The V call is TRBV6-6, the J call TRBJ1-1; D remains ambiguous. Here the CDR3 reads CASSDFGRENTEAFF. The CDR3 DNA sequence: TGTGCCAGCAGTGATTTTGGCCGGGAGAACACTGAAGCTTTCTTT.